These 3 T cell receptor beta chains came from one sample sequenced in a study of beta chain features in type 1 diabetes. Antigen specificity for these receptors is unknown. Of the isolated RNA, all was reverse transcribed, and so the sequenced material was expressed TCRB transcripts. Using immunoSEQ multiplex PCR, the repertoire was profiled, and TCRdb retains in-frame clones only, with some absent. The table has about 150,000 clones, about 12% seen once. Points from the study as a whole: TCRB CDR3s were moderately but significantly shorter in Type 1 diabetes patients in all four CD4+ subsets.

Source material: central memory CD4+ T cells from blood. The receptor set was obtained from a man aged 18 to 30 with type 1 diabetes.

The CDR3 nucleotides are TGCGCCAGCAGCATCCGAGGCGCAACTAATGAAAAACTGTTTTTT. Protein sequence: CASSIRGATNEKLFF. The chain uses TRBV5-1 and TRBJ1-4; D is uncertain. V lost 4 bases, J lost 0 bases, and 10 bases lay in between. Germline V gene lookup returns CDR1 SGHRS and CDR2 YFSETQ. CDR3 size: 15 residues. The full variable domain, completed using reference TRBV5-1 and TRBJ1-4, is KAGVTQTPRYLIKTRGQQVTLSCSPISGHRSVSWYQQTPGQGLQFLFEYFSETQRNKGNFPGRFSGRQFSNSRSEMNVSTLELGDSALYLCASSIRGATNEKLFFGSGTQLSVL.

This chain joins TRBV7-6 and TRBJ2-3, with 15 bases aligning to TRBD2. J lost 5 bases, V lost 5 bases, and 8 bases had no gene match. Germline CDR1 is SGHVS and CDR2 is FNYEAQ. This CDR3 comprises 17 residues. CDR3 sequence: CASSLLGTSGGIDTQYF. As DNA, the CDR3 is TGTGCCAGCAGCCTCCTAGGGACTAGCGGGGGGATAGATACGCAGTATTTT.

The rearrangement uses TRBV7-9 and TRBJ1-4, with TRBD1 matching 9 bases. V lost 4 bases and J lost 11; bases outside the gene matches: 11. The CDR3 consists of 15 residues. In germline, CDR1 is SEHNR, CDR2 FQNEAQ (reference sequence). The CDR3 sequence is CASSSAGDRVGKLFF. DNA of the CDR3: TGTGCCAGCAGCTCCGCCGGGGACAGGGTTGGGAAACTGTTTTTT.